This note documents a single T cell receptor beta chain sequence. Its antigen is as yet unknown. This entry belongs to a study of cytomegalovirus exposure and HLA in healthy donors. Looking at the study overall: Most donors, 80% to 90% of over 300 genotyped, fell in the Caucasian-associated ancestry cluster.

Overall study findings and caveats: Rare sequences made up most TCRs, while some public TCRs were found in many donors. A later analysis showed that HLA-associated TCR beta chains had undergone more clonal expansion than equally common others.

The PCR ran on 60 Vbeta and 13 Jbeta primers. Per the authors' pipeline: Later, an analysis found roughly 80 million unique TCR beta chains, and about 9.9 million of these were shared. TCRdb's table, derived via immunoSEQ multiplex PCR, lists solely in-frame clones and lacks some. That table furnishes V, J and clone size, whereas the DNA furnished D and trimming. The sample lists approximately 95,000 clones, about 76% occurring once. From germline, CDR1 is MDHEN and CDR2 SYDVKM. The CDR3 is 16 residues long. V shed 2 bases, J shed 4 bases, and the junction held 6 bases outside the gene matches. The chain recombines TRBV28 with TRBJ2-2; TRBD1 matches at 8 bases. The sequence was obtained from a woman in her sixties or seventies in good health and CMV-seropositive. Sequencing used PBMCs. CDR3 bases: TGTGCCAGCAGTTTACAGGGGGCTGGAATCACCGGGGAGCTGTTTTTT. Encoded protein: CASSLQGAGITGELFF.